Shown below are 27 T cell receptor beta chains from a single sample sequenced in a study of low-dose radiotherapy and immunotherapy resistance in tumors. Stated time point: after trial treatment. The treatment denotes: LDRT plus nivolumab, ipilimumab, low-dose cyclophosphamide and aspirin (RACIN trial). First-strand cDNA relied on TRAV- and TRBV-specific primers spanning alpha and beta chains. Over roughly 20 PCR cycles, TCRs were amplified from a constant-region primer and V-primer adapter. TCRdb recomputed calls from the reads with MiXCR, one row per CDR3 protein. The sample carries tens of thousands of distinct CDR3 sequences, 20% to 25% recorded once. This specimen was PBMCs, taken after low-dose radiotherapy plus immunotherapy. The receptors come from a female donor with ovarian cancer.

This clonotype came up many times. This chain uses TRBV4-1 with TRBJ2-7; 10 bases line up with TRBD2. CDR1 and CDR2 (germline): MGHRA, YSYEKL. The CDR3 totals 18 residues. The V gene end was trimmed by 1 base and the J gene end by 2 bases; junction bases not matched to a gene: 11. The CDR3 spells CASSQALLAGANAYEQYF. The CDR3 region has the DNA TGCGCCAGCAGCCAAGCGCTGCTAGCGGGAGCCAATGCCTACGAGCAGTACTTC.

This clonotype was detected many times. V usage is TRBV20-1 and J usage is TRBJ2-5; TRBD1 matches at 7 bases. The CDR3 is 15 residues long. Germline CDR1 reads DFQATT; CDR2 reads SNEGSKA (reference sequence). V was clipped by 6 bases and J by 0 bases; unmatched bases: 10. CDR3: CSAPTGAQDQETQYF. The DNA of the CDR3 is TGCAGTGCACCTACAGGGGCGCAGGACCAAGAGACCCAGTACTTC.

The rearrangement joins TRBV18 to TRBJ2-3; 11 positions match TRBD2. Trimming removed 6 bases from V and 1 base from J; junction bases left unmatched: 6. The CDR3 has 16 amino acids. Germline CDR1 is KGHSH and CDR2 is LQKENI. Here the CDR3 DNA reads TGTGCCAGCTCCCCTCGTAGCGGGGGGGGCACAGATACGCAGTATTTT. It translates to CASSPRSGGGTDTQYF.

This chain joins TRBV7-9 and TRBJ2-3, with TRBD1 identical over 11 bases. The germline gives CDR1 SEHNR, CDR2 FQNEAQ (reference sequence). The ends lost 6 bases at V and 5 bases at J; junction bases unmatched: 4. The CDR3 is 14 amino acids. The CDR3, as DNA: TGTGCCAGCAGACGGGGACAGGGGGAAGATACGCAGTATTTT. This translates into CASRRGQGEDTQYF.

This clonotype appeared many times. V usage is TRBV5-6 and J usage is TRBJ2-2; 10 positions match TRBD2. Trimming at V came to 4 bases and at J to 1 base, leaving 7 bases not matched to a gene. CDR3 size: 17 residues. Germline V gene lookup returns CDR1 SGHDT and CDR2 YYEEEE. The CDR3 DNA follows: TGTGCCAGCAGCCGTTGGACTAGCGGCCTGAACACCGGGGAGCTGTTTTTT. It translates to CASSRWTSGLNTGELFF.

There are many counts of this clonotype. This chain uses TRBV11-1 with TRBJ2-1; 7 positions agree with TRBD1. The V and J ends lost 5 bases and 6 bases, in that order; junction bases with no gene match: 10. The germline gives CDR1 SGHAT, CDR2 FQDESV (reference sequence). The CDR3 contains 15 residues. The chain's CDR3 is CASSAGQAHANEQFF. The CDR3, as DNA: TGTGCCAGCAGCGCTGGACAGGCGCACGCCAATGAGCAGTTCTTC.

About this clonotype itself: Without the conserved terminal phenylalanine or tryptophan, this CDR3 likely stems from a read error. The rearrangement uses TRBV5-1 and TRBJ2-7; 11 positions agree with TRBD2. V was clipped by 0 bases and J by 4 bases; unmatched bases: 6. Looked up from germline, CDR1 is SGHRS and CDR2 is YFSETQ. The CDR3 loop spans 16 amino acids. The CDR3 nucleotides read TGCGCCAGCAGCTTGGGCCCAAGACTAGCGGGATACGAGCAGTACCTC. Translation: CASSLGPRLAGYEQYL.

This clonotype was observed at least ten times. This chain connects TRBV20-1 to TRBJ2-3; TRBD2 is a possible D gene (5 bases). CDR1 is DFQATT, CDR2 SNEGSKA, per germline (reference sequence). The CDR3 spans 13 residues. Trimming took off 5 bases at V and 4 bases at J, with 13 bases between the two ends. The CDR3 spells CSAETSSADTQYF. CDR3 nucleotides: TGCAGTGCTGAAACTAGTTCCGCAGATACGCAGTATTTT.

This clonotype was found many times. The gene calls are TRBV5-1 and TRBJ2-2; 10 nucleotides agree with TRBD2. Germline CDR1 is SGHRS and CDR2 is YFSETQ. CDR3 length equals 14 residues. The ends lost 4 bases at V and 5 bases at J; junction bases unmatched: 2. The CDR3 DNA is TGCGCCAGCAGCCGGGGACTAGCGACCGGGGAGCTGTTTTTT. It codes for CASSRGLATGELFF.

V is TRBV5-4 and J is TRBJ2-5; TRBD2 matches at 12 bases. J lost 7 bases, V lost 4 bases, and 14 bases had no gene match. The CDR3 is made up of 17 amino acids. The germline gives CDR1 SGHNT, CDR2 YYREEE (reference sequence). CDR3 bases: TGTGCCAGCAGCATCGACCCGCGATCTAGCGGGGGGGGGACCCAGTACTTC. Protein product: CASSIDPRSSGGGTQYF.

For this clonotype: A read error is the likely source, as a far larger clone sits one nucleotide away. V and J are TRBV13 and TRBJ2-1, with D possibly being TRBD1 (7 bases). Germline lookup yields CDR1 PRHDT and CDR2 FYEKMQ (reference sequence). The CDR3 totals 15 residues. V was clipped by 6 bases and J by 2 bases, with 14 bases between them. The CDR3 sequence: CASSDRAGTYNEQFF. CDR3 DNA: TGTGCCAGCAGTGACAGGGCGGGAACCTACAATGAGCAGTTCTTC.

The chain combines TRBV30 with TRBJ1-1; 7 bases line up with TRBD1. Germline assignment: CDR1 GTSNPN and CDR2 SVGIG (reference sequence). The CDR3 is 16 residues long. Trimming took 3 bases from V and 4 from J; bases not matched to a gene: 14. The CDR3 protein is CAWRPWDSSLSTEAFF. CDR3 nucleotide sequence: TGTGCCTGGAGACCCTGGGACAGTTCACTGAGCACTGAAGCTTTCTTT. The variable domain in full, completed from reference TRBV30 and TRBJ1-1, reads SQTIHQWPATLVQPVGSPLSLECTVEGTSNPNLYWYRQAAGRGLQLLFYSVGIGQISSEVPQNLSASRPQDRQFILSSKKLLLSDSGFYLCAWRPWDSSLSTEAFFGQGTRLTVV.

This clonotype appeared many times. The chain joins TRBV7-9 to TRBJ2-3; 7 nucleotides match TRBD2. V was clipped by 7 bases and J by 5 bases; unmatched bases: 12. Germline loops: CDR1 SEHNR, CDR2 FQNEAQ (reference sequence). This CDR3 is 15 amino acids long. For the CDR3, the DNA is TGTGCCAGCATTCCCAGGGAGGGTTCTGTAGATACGCAGTATTTT. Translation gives CASIPREGSVDTQYF.

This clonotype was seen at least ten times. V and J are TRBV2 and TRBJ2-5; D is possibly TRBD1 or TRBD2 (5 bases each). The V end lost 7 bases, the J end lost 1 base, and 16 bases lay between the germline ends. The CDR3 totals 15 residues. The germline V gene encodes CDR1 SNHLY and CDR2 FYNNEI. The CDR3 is CASNRDGKTQETQYF. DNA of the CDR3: TGTGCCAGCAACCGGGACGGAAAAACCCAAGAGACCCAGTACTTC.

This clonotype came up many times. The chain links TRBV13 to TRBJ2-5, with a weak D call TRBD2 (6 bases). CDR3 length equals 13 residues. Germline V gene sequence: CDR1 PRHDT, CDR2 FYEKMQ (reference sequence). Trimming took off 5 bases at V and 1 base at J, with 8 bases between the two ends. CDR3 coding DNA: TGTGCCAGCAGCATGGGGGGCCAAGAGACCCAGTACTTC. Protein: CASSMGGQETQYF.

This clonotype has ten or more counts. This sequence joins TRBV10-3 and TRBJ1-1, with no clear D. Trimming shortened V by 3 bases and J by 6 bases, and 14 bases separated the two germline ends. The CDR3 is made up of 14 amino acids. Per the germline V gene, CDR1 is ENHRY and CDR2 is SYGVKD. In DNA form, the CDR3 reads TGTGCCATCAGTGATGGGGTCAGCCCTCCTGAAGCTTTCTTT. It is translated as CAISDGVSPPEAFF.

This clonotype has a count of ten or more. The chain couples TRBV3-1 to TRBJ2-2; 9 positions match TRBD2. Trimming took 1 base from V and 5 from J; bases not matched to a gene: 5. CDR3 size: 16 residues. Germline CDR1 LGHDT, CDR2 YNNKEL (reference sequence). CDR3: CASSQGGSGSTGELFF. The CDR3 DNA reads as TGTGCCAGCAGCCAAGGAGGTAGCGGGAGTACCGGGGAGCTGTTTTTT.

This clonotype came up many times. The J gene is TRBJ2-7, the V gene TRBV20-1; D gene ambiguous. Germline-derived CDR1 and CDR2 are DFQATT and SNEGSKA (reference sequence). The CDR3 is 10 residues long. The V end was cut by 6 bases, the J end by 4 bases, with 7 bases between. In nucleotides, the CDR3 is TGCAGTGCCCTGGCTTACGAGCAGTACTTC. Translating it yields CSALAYEQYF.

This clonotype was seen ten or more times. The CDR3 reads CASSLKGGSNQPQHF. The CDR3 region has the DNA TGCGCCAGCAGCTTAAAAGGGGGCAGCAATCAGCCCCAGCATTTT. The rearrangement links TRBV5-1 to TRBJ1-5; 7 bases match TRBD1. From germline, CDR1 is SGHRS and CDR2 YFSETQ. Trimming cost V 2 bases and J 1 base; bases outside gene matches: 3. This CDR3 is built from 15 residues. Looking up the rest from reference TRBV5-1 and TRBJ1-5 gives the full variable domain: KAGVTQTPRYLIKTRGQQVTLSCSPISGHRSVSWYQQTPGQGLQFLFEYFSETQRNKGNFPGRFSGRQFSNSRSEMNVSTLELGDSALYLCASSLKGGSNQPQHFGDGTRLSIL.

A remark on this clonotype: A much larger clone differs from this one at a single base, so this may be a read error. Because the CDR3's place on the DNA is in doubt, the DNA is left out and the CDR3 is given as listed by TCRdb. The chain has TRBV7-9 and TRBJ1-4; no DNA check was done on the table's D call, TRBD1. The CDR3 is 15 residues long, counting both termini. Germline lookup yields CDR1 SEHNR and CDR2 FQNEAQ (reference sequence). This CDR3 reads CASSTSTGPLGKLFF.

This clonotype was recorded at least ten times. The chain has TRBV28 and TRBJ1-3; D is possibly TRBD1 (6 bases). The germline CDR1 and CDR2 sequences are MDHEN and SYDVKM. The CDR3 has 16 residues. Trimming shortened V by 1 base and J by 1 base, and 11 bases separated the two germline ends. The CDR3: CASSLSWTVSGNTIYF. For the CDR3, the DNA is TGTGCCAGCAGTTTATCCTGGACAGTTTCTGGAAACACCATATATTTT.

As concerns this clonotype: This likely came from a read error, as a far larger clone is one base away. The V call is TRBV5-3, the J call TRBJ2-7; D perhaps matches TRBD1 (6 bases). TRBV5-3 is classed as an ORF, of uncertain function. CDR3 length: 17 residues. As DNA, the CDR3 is TGTGCCAGCAGCTTAAAGGGCCTGGGGACAAGGAGGCACGAGCAGTACTTC. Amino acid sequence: CASSLKGLGTRRHEQYF.

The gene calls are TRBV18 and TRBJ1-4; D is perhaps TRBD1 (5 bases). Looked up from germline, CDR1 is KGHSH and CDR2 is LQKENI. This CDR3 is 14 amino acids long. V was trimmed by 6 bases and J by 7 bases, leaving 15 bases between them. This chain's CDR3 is CASSRGGAGEKLFF. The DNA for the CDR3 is TGTGCCAGCTCCCGGGGGGGAGCAGGTGAAAAACTGTTTTTT.

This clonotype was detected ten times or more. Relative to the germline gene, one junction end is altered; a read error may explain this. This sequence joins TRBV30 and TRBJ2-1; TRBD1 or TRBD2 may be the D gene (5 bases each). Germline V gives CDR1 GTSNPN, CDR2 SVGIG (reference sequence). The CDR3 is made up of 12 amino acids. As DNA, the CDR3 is TGTGCCTGGAGTGCTTCCGGGACCCCATTTGTCTTC. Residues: CAWSASGTPFVF.

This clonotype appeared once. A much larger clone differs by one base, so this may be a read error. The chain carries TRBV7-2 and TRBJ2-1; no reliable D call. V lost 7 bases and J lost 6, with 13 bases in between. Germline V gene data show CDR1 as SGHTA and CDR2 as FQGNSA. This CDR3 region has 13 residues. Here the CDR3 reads CASTLFAGNEQFF. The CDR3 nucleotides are TGTGCCAGCACCCTGTTCGCCGGCAATGAGCAGTTCTTC.

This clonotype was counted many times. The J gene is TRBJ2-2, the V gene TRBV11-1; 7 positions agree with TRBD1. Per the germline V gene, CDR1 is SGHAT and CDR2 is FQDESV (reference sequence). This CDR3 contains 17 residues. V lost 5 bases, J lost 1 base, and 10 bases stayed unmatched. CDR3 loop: CASSLRQGALNTGELFF. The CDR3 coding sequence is TGTGCCAGCAGCCTAAGACAGGGCGCCTTGAACACCGGGGAGCTGTTTTTT.

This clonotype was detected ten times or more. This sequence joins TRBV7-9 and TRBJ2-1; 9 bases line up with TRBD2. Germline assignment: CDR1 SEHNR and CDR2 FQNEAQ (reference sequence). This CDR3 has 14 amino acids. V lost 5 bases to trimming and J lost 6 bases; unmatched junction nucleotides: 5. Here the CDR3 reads CASSHRTSANEQFF. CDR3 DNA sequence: TGTGCCAGCAGCCACCGGACTAGCGCCAATGAGCAGTTCTTC.